This T cell receptor (beta chain) was documented in a study of T cells in Graves' hyperthyroidism and ophthalmopathy. Findings of the study overall: Also found in blood were most expanded thyroid clonotypes above 0.001. Before onset, by a median of approximately 6.8 months, the model predicted ophthalmopathy.

Concerning this clonotype: The antigen is unknown. A read error may be the cause here, since a much bigger clone is one base away.

The CDR3 runs 16 residues. The germline gives CDR1 SEHNR, CDR2 FQNEAQ (reference sequence). From RNA transcripts, TCR beta CDR3 regions were amplified. HTBI primers drove first-round RT-PCR of the TCR CDR3. TCRdb processed the multiplex PCR reads anew with MiXCR; each CDR3 protein has one entry. Here the sample spans 500,000 to 700,000 distinct CDR3 sequences, about a sixth being singletons. The sequence was obtained from a woman younger than 35 with Graves' hyperthyroidism. V and J are TRBV7-9 and TRBJ2-1, with 11 nucleotides matching TRBD2. The material sequenced was blood. In nucleotides, the CDR3 is TGTGCCAGCAGCTCGGGACTAGCGGCTTCCTGCAATGAGCAGTTCTTC. It yields the protein CASSSGLAASCNEQFF.